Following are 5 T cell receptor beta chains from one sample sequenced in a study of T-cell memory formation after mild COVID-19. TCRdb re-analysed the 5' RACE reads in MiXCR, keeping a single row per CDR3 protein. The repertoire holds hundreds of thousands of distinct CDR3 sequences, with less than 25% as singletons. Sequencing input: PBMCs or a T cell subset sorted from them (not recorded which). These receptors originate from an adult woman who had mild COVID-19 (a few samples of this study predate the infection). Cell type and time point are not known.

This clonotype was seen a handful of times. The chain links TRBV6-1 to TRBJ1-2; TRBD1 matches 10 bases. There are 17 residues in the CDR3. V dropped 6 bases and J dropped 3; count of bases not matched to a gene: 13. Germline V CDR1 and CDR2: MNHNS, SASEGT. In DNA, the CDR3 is TGTGCCAGCAGCCCCGGGACAGGGGCAAGGGTGGACTATGGCTACACCTTC. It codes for CASSPGTGARVDYGYTF.

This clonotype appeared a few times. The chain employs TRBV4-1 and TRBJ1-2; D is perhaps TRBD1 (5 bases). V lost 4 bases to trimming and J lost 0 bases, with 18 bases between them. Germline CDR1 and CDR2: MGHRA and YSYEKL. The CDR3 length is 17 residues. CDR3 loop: CASSPGGWGRTNYGYTF. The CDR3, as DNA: TGCGCCAGCAGCCCCGGGGGGTGGGGGAGGACTAACTATGGCTACACCTTC.

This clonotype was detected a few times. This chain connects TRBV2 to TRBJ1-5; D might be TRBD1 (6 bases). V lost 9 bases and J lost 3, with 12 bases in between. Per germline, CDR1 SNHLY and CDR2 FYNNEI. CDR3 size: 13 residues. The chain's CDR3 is CASKRGYNQPQHF. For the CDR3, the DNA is TGTGCCAGTAAGAGGGGGTACAATCAGCCCCAGCATTTT.

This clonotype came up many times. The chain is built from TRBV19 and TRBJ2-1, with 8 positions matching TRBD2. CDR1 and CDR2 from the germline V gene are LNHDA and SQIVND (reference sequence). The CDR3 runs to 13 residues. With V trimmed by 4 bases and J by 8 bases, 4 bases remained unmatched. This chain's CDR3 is CASSRGLVDEQFF. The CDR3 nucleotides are TGTGCCAGTAGTAGGGGACTAGTCGATGAGCAGTTCTTC.

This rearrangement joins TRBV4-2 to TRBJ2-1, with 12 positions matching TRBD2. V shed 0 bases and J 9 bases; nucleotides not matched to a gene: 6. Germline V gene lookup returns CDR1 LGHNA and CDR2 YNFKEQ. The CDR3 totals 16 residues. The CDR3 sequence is CASSQELAGGWVEQFF. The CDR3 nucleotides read TGTGCCAGCAGCCAAGAGCTAGCGGGAGGGTGGGTTGAGCAGTTCTTC.